This T cell receptor (beta chain) appears in the sequencing data of a study of shared clonotypes between healthy human individuals. Study overall: Researchers assigned three CD4 naive, three CD4 memory, two CD8 naive and one CD8 memory plate to each donor. Study-wide points: Non-shared clonotypes had lower generation probabilities than clonotypes shared by all four sorted-subset donors. A few donors shared approximately 5% of their naive CD4 clonotypes.

Repertoires were generated with immunoSEQ multiplex PCR, while TCRdb's copy carries only in-frame clones and drops some. Of 950,000 to 1,200,000 clones listed, roughly 80% are singletons. In this sample, this clone turned up a few times. Its antigen is currently unknown. CDR1 is PRHDT and CDR2 is FYEKMQ in the germline V gene (reference sequence). The CDR3 is made up of 15 amino acids. Trimming shortened V by 5 bases and J by 8 bases, and 19 bases separated the two germline ends. The origin of this receptor is a man younger than 30 in good health. Some clones in this sample may be carry-over from other donors' samples. The specimen was memory CD4+ T cells from PBMCs. Subset indicated: CD45RA-negative fraction. J is TRBJ1-3 and V is TRBV13; D is perhaps TRBD1 (5 bases). Here the CDR3 DNA reads TGTGCCAGCAGCCTGCCCAGGGCCTCTCTCCACACCATATATTTT. Its translation: CASSLPRASLHTIYF.